This TCR beta chain was retrieved from a study of cytomegalovirus exposure and HLA in healthy donors. Background on the study: Clustering assigned about 80% of the approximately 400 genotyped donors to the Caucasian-associated ancestry cluster. Study results and caveats: While the bulk of TCR sequences proved rare, some public TCRs turned up in many donors.

This clone was seen a handful of times. Its antigen is currently unknown. PCR primers comprised 60 Vbeta and 13 Jbeta primers. Per the original data handling: Per a later analysis, the number of unique TCR beta chains was roughly 83 million, of which 9 million to 14 million were shared. TCRdb's table, derived via immunoSEQ multiplex PCR, lists solely in-frame clones and lacks some. V and J calls and clone size are copied from that table; D and trimming were computed from the DNA. The table shows under 110,000 clones, with 75% occurring only once. Germline CDR1 is SGHAT and CDR2 is FQDESV (reference sequence). V lost 6 bases, J lost 0 bases, and 8 bases lay in between. This CDR3 contains 14 residues.

The chain employs TRBV11-1 and TRBJ2-2; TRBD2 might be the D (5 bases). The source of this sequence is a man in his forties in good health and CMV-seronegative. Sequencing used PBMCs. The CDR3 coding sequence is TGTGCCAGCAGACCGGGAACGAACACCGGGGAGCTGTTTTTT. Its translation: CASRPGTNTGELFF.